The source of this TCR beta chain is a study of type 1 and type 2 diabetes patients. Looking at the study overall: Participants included type 1 and type 2 diabetes patients plus nondiabetic controls.

The V end was cut by 5 bases, the J end by 0 bases, with 8 bases between. The CDR3 extends over 14 amino acids. CDR1 is SEHNR and CDR2 is FQNEAQ in the germline V gene (reference sequence). Amplification started from genomic DNA. A primer set of 30 forward and 13 reverse primers amplified the CDR3. TCRdb redid the calling of the multiplex PCR reads with MiXCR, one entry per CDR3 protein. Among fewer than 350,000 distinct CDR3 sequences, over 45% were seen once, and the ten largest hold about 13%. This TCR derives from a man younger than 30 with type 2 diabetes. Sequences were obtained from peripheral blood mononuclear cells (PBMCs). This sequence joins TRBV7-9 and TRBJ1-5; D not resolved. This CDR3 reads CASSPTSSNQPQHF. The CDR3, as DNA: TGTGCCAGCAGCCCCACGAGTAGCAATCAGCCCCAGCATTTT.